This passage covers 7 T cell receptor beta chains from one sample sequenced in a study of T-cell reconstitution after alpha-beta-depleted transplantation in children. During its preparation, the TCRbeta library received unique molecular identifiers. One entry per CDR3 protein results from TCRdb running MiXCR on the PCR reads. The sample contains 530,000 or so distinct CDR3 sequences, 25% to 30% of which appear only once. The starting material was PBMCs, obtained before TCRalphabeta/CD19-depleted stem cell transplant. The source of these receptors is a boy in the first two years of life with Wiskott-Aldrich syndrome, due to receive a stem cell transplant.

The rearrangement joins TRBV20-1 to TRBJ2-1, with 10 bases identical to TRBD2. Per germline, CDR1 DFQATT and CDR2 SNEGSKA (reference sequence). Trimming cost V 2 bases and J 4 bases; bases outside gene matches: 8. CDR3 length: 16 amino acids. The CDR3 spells CSARPTLAGPYNEQFF. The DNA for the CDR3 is TGCAGTGCTAGACCAACACTAGCGGGACCTTACAATGAGCAGTTCTTC.

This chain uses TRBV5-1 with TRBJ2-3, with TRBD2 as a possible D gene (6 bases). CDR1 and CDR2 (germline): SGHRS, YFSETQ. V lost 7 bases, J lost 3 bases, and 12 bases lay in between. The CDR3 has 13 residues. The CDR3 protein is CASSSLATDTQYF. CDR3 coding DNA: TGCGCCAGCTCGTCCCTAGCGACAGATACGCAGTATTTT. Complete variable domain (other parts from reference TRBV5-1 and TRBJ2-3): KAGVTQTPRYLIKTRGQQVTLSCSPISGHRSVSWYQQTPGQGLQFLFEYFSETQRNKGNFPGRFSGRQFSNSRSEMNVSTLELGDSALYLCASSSLATDTQYFGPGTRLTVL.

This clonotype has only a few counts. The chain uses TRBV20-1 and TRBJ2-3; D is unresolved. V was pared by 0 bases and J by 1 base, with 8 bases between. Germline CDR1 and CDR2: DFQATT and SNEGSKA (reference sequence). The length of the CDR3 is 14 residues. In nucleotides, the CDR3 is TGCAGTGCTAGAGATGGGCCCCGCACAGATACGCAGTATTTT. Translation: CSARDGPRTDTQYF.

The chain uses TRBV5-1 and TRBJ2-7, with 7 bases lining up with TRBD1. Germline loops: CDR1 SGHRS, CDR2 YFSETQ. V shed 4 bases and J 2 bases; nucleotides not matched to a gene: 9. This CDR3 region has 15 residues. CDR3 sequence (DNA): TGCGCCAGCAGCGCCCGGACAGGCGAAACCTACGAGCAGTACTTC. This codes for CASSARTGETYEQYF.

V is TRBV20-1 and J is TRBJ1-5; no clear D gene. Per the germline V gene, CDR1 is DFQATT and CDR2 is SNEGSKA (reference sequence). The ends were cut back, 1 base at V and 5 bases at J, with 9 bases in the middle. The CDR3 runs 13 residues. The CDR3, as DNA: TGCAGTGCTAGAGCGGACGGTGATCAGCCCCAGCATTTT. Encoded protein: CSARADGDQPQHF.

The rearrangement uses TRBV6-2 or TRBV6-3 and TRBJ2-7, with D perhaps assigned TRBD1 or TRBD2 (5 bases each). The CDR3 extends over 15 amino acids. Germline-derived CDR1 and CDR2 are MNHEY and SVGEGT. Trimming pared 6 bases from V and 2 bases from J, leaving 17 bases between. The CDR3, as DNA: TGTGCCAGCAGGTCTGGGACGGCTAGGGCCTACGAGCAGTACTTC. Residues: CASRSGTARAYEQYF.

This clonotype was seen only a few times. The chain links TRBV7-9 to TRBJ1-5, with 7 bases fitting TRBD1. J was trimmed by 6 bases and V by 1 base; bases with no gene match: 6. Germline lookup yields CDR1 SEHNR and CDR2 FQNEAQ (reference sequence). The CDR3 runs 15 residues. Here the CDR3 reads CASSLGDRSGQPQHF. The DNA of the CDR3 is TGTGCCAGCAGCTTAGGGGACAGATCCGGTCAGCCCCAGCATTTT.